A single sample gave rise to the 17 T cell receptor beta chains below, sequenced in a study of cytomegalovirus exposure and HLA in healthy donors. A multiplex PCR was run with 60 Vbeta primers and 13 Jbeta primers. Assay: immunoSEQ multiplex PCR; the TCRdb copy retains only in-frame clones and omits some. In all, the sample yields 50,000 or so clones. The source material was PBMCs. These receptors were obtained from a woman aged 40 to 49 in good health and CMV-seronegative.

CDR3 in DNA: TGTGCCTGGGCTAAAGACAGGGCGCAGCCCCAGCATTTT. Translated, it gives CAWAKDRAQPQHF. The chain combines TRBV30 with TRBJ1-5; 7 bases line up with TRBD1. The CDR3 sequence is 13 residues long. Germline V gives CDR1 GTSNPN, CDR2 SVGIG (reference sequence). J lost 7 bases, V lost 5 bases, and 8 bases had no gene match.

The gene calls are TRBV18 and TRBJ2-1; D may be TRBD1 (6 bases). The V gene's germline CDR1 is KGHSH and CDR2 LQKENI. The CDR3 has 16 residues. V was shortened by 5 bases and J by 7 bases, with 21 bases between the two germline ends. CDR3 sequence: CASSTEQGSSQNEQFF. CDR3 coding DNA: TGTGCCAGCTCAACTGAACAGGGTTCCTCCCAGAATGAGCAGTTCTTC. The whole variable domain, filled in from reference TRBV18 and TRBJ2-1, reads NAGVMQNPRHLVRRRGQEARLRCSPMKGHSHVYWYRQLPEEGLKFMVYLQKENIIDESGMPKERFSAEFPKEGPSILRIQQVVRGDSAAYFCASSTEQGSSQNEQFFGPGTRLTVL.

V usage is TRBV4-1 and J usage is TRBJ2-1, with D hard to call. V lost 0 bases, J lost 11 bases, and 20 bases lay in between. The CDR3 length is 16 residues. The V gene's germline CDR1 is MGHRA and CDR2 YSYEKL. For the CDR3, the DNA is TGCGCCAGCAGCCAAGATCGGTGGAATAGTGGGCCTCAGCAGTTCTTC. Its protein is CASSQDRWNSGPQQFF.

The V and J genes are TRBV20-1 and TRBJ2-7, with a tentative D call TRBD2 (5 bases). Trimming left V 5 bases short and J 2 bases short, with 7 bases between. The CDR3 has 11 amino acids. Germline V gene sequence: CDR1 DFQATT, CDR2 SNEGSKA (reference sequence). CDR3 bases: TGCAGTGCTCCGGGGACCTACGAGCAGTACTTC. It codes for CSAPGTYEQYF.

The genes are TRBV9 and TRBJ1-6, with D perhaps matching TRBD1 (5 bases). The germline CDR1 and CDR2 sequences are SGDLS and YYNGEE. Trimming took 3 bases from V and 10 from J, leaving 20 bases between them. The CDR3 sequence is 16 residues long. Here the CDR3 DNA reads TGTGCCAGCAGCGGACCCTCGGGGAGGGGAGGGTCACCCCTCCACTTT. It codes for CASSGPSGRGGSPLHF.

V is TRBV7-2 and J is TRBJ2-2, with 12 bases matching TRBD2. Germline V gene sequence: CDR1 SGHTA, CDR2 FQGNSA. The length of the CDR3 is 16 residues. With 5 bases clipped from V and 4 bases from J, the junction kept 5 bases outside the gene matches. The CDR3 DNA reads TGTGCCAGCAGCACCGGACTAGCGGGGTCCACCGGGGAGCTGTTTTTT. Protein: CASSTGLAGSTGELFF. Combining the CDR3 with reference TRBV7-2 and TRBJ2-2 gives the whole variable domain GAGVSQSPSNKVTEKGKDVELRCDPISGHTALYWYRQSLGQGLEFLIYFQGNSAPDKSGLPSDRFSAERTGGSVSTLTIQRTQQEDSAVYLCASSTGLAGSTGELFFGEGSRLTVL.

This chain connects TRBV6-5 to TRBJ1-6; D is uncertain. The CDR3 covers 13 residues. From germline, CDR1 is MNHEY and CDR2 SVGAGI. The V end was cut by 7 bases, the J end by 7 bases, with 11 bases between. The chain's CDR3 is CASKPGLNSPLHF. In DNA, the CDR3 is TGTGCCAGCAAACCGGGATTGAATTCACCCCTCCACTTT.

The chain is built from TRBV18 and TRBJ2-5, with 8 bases lining up with TRBD1. The V segment lost 5 bases and the J segment 4 bases; nucleotides outside the gene matches: 6. The length of the CDR3 is 14 residues. Germline assignment: CDR1 KGHSH and CDR2 LQKENI. CDR3 bases: TGTGCCAGCTCAGCCCTACAGGGGGGAGAGACCCAGTACTTC. Encoded protein: CASSALQGGETQYF.

The V and J genes are TRBV6-6 and TRBJ1-2, with D maybe TRBD1 (5 bases). This CDR3 has 14 amino acids. Between the trimmed V and J ends, which lost 6 bases and 6 bases, there was a span of 17 bases. The germline gives CDR1 MNHNY, CDR2 SVGAGI (reference sequence). This CDR3 is CASSHRLGGDGYTF. CDR3 DNA: TGTGCCAGCAGCCACCGGCTGGGGGGTGATGGCTACACCTTC.

The chain uses TRBV5-1 and TRBJ2-7, with 9 nucleotides matching TRBD1. Germline lookup yields CDR1 SGHRS and CDR2 YFSETQ. CDR3 length equals 14 residues. After removal of 4 bases from V and 6 bases from J, the junction contained 8 bases not matched to a gene. CDR3 sequence reads: CASSPGQGEIEQYF. The CDR3 region has the DNA TGCGCCAGCAGCCCGGGACAGGGCGAAATCGAGCAGTACTTC.

The V call is TRBV30, the J call TRBJ2-1; 9 bases agree with TRBD1. The CDR3 length is 15 residues. From germline, CDR1 is GTSNPN and CDR2 SVGIG (reference sequence). V shed 0 bases, J shed 7 bases, and the junction held 7 bases outside the gene matches. CDR3: CAWSVGQGILNEQFF. The DNA of the CDR3 is TGTGCCTGGAGTGTCGGACAGGGGATACTGAATGAGCAGTTCTTC.

V usage is TRBV18 and J usage is TRBJ2-3; TRBD2 matches 12 bases. Trimming cost V 3 bases and J 1 base; bases outside gene matches: 2. This CDR3 comprises 16 residues. From germline, CDR1 is KGHSH and CDR2 LQKENI. The CDR3 DNA is TGTGCCAGCTCACCTCTAGCGGGAGGGCGCACAGATACGCAGTATTTT. Translation gives CASSPLAGGRTDTQYF. Using reference TRBV18 and TRBJ2-3 for the parts outside the CDR3, the full variable domain is NAGVMQNPRHLVRRRGQEARLRCSPMKGHSHVYWYRQLPEEGLKFMVYLQKENIIDESGMPKERFSAEFPKEGPSILRIQQVVRGDSAAYFCASSPLAGGRTDTQYFGPGTRLTVL.

V and J are TRBV5-1 and TRBJ2-1; D is perhaps TRBD2 (5 bases). The CDR3 length is 12 residues. The ends were cut back, 5 bases at V and 6 bases at J, with 9 bases in the middle. Germline values: CDR1 SGHRS, CDR2 YFSETQ. CDR3 residues: CASRLGPNEQFF. The CDR3 DNA is TGCGCCAGCAGACTAGGCCCCAATGAGCAGTTCTTC.

This chain uses TRBV18 with TRBJ2-2, with TRBD1 matching 7 bases. The CDR3 length is 16 residues. Losses at the gene ends were 3 bases for V and 2 bases for J; bases not matched to a gene: 6. Germline V CDR1 and CDR2: KGHSH, LQKENI. CDR3 in DNA: TGTGCCAGCTCACCGAGGACAGGTGTCAACACCGGGGAGCTGTTTTTT. Residues: CASSPRTGVNTGELFF.

CDR3 protein: CASSRPGQGAYGYTF. The CDR3 DNA sequence: TGTGCCAGCTCACGACCGGGACAGGGGGCATATGGCTACACCTTC. This chain connects TRBV18 to TRBJ1-2, with 12 nucleotides matching TRBD1. After removal of 4 bases from V and 5 bases from J, the junction contained 5 bases not matched to a gene. This CDR3 region has 15 residues. Germline CDR1 is KGHSH and CDR2 is LQKENI.

The chain combines TRBV4-2 with TRBJ2-2; 8 positions agree with TRBD2. J lost 3 bases, V lost 4 bases, and 4 bases had no gene match. Germline CDR1 LGHNA, CDR2 YNFKEQ. The CDR3 sequence is 15 residues long. The CDR3 reads CASSPRGGYTGELFF. In nucleotides, the CDR3 is TGTGCCAGCAGCCCCCGGGGGGGTTACACCGGGGAGCTGTTTTTT.

The rearrangement uses TRBV28 and TRBJ1-2; 9 bases align to TRBD1. The CDR3 has 14 residues. Trimming at V came to 5 bases and at J to 6 bases, leaving 7 bases not matched to a gene. In germline, CDR1 is MDHEN, CDR2 SYDVKM. In nucleotides, the CDR3 is TGTGCCAGCAGTCCTACCGGGACAGGGCATGGCTACACCTTC. This encodes CASSPTGTGHGYTF.